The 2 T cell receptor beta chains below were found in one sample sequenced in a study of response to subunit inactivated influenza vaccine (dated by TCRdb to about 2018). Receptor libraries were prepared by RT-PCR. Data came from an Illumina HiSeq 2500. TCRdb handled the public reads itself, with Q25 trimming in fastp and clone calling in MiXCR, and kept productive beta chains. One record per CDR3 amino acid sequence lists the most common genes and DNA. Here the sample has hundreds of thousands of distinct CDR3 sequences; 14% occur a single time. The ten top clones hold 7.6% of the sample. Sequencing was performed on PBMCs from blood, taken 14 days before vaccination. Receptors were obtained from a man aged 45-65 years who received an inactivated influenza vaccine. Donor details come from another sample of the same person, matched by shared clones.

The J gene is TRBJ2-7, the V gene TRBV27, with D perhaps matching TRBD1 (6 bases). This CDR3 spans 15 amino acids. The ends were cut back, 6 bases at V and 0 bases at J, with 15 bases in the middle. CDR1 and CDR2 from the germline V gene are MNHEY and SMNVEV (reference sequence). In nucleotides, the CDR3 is TGTGCCAGCAGGGGTCCCCGGGACAACTCCTACGAGCAGTACTTC. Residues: CASRGPRDNSYEQYF.

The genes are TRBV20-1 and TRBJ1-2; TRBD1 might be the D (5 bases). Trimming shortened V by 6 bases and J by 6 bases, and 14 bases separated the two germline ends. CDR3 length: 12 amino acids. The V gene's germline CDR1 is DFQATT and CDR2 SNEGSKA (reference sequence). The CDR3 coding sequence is TGCAGTGCACAGACAGTCTATCATGGCTACACCTTC. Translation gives CSAQTVYHGYTF.